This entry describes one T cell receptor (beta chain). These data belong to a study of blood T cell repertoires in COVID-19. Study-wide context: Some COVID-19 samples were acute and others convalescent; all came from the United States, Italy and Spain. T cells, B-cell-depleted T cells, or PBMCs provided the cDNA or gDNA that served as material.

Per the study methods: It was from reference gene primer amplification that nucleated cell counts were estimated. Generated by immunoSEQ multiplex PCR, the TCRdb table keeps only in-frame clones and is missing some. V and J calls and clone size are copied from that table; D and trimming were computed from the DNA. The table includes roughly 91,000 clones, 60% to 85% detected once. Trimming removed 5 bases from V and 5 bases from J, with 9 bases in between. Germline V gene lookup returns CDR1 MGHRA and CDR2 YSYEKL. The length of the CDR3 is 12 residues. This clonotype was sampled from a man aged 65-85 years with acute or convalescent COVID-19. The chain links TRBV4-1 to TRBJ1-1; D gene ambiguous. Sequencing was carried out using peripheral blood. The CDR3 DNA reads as TGCGCCAGCAGCGCTGGAGGGACTGAAGCTTTCTTT. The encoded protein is CASSAGGTEAFF.